A single sample gave rise to the 13 T cell receptor beta chains below, sequenced in a study of control samples from healthy donors and cancer patients. The data were produced by immunoSEQ multiplex PCR, yet TCRdb's version contains in-frame clones alone and is incomplete. The data contain 100,000 to 150,000 clones, around 90% of them seen just once; the ten biggest clones take up less than 7%. The sample taken for sequencing was blood. These receptors were obtained from a man aged 18 to 35 in good health.

The sample holds one count of this clone. The rearrangement joins TRBV25-1 to TRBJ1-3, with no clear D. V was trimmed by 1 base and J by 7 bases, leaving 8 bases between them. Germline V gene lookup returns CDR1 MGHDK and CDR2 SYGVNS. The CDR3 has 13 residues. The CDR3 spells CASSESPPNTIYF. CDR3 sequence (DNA): TGTGCCAGCAGTGAATCTCCTCCGAACACCATATATTTT.

V is TRBV5-1 and J is TRBJ2-5; possibly TRBD1 for D (6 bases). There are 14 residues in the CDR3. Looked up from germline, CDR1 is SGHRS and CDR2 is YFSETQ. Trimming shortened V by 4 bases and J by 1 base, and 11 bases separated the two germline ends. The CDR3 bases are TGCGCCAGCAGCACACGGACAGCCCAAGAGACCCAGTACTTC. Translated, it gives CASSTRTAQETQYF. Full variable domain (rest looked up from reference TRBV5-1 and TRBJ2-5): KAGVTQTPRYLIKTRGQQVTLSCSPISGHRSVSWYQQTPGQGLQFLFEYFSETQRNKGNFPGRFSGRQFSNSRSEMNVSTLELGDSALYLCASSTRTAQETQYFGPGTRLLVL.

This clone has a single count. V and J are TRBV2 and TRBJ2-3, with D possibly matching TRBD2 (6 bases). The CDR3 has 14 residues. V dropped 8 bases and J dropped 6 bases, with 18 bases sitting between them. The germline gives CDR1 SNHLY, CDR2 FYNNEI. The CDR3 DNA reads as TGTGCCAGCGGGAGGCTAGGGACGGCCGATACGCAGTATTTT. Translated: CASGRLGTADTQYF.

This chain connects TRBV18 to TRBJ2-1, with D hard to call. This CDR3 is built from 15 residues. Germline CDR1 and CDR2: KGHSH and LQKENI. V dropped 2 bases and J dropped 1 base, with 9 bases sitting between them. The DNA of the CDR3 is TGTGCCAGCTCACCAGGACGGGCGTCCTACAATGAGCAGTTCTTC. It codes for CASSPGRASYNEQFF. Using reference TRBV18 and TRBJ2-1 for the parts outside the CDR3, the full variable domain is NAGVMQNPRHLVRRRGQEARLRCSPMKGHSHVYWYRQLPEEGLKFMVYLQKENIIDESGMPKERFSAEFPKEGPSILRIQQVVRGDSAAYFCASSPGRASYNEQFFGPGTRLTVL.

V is TRBV30 and J is TRBJ2-3; 7 bases line up with TRBD1. Germline V lookup: CDR1 GTSNPN, CDR2 SVGIG (reference sequence). With 7 bases clipped from V and 4 bases from J, the junction kept 11 bases outside the gene matches. The length of the CDR3 is 14 residues. CDR3 sequence: CAFNRGLRADTQYF. CDR3 DNA sequence: TGTGCCTTCAACAGGGGTCTAAGGGCAGATACGCAGTATTTT.

The CDR3 here is CASSQDRREGEKLFF. The CDR3 DNA reads as TGCGCCAGCAGCCAAGATAGGAGGGAAGGGGAAAAACTGTTTTTT. V usage is TRBV4-1 and J usage is TRBJ1-4; D ambiguous. Looked up from germline, CDR1 is MGHRA and CDR2 is YSYEKL. V dropped 0 bases and J dropped 8 bases, with 13 bases sitting between them. The CDR3 has 15 residues.

The rearrangement joins TRBV10-1 to TRBJ2-1; 8 positions agree with TRBD2. The CDR3 contains 16 residues. V was pared by 6 bases and J by 3 bases, with 10 bases of the junction left unmatched. Germline lookup yields CDR1 WNHNN and CDR2 SYGVQD (reference sequence). CDR3 bases: TGCGCCAGCAGCGCCGAGGTCGGGGGGGACTACAATGAGCAGTTCTTC. Translating gives CASSAEVGGDYNEQFF.

V and J are TRBV7-2 and TRBJ2-2, with D possibly being TRBD2 (6 bases). This CDR3 is built from 16 residues. Trimming shortened V by 5 bases and J by 3 bases, and 16 bases separated the two germline ends. The germline gives CDR1 SGHTA, CDR2 FQGNSA. The CDR3 is CASSPHRREDTGELFF. For the CDR3, the DNA is TGTGCCAGCAGCCCCCACCGAAGGGAGGACACCGGGGAGCTGTTTTTT.

The chain's CDR3 is CASSPWDRAYEQYF. DNA of the CDR3: TGCGCCAGCAGCCCATGGGACAGAGCCTACGAGCAGTACTTC. The chain recombines TRBV4-1 with TRBJ2-7; 7 bases agree with TRBD1. Germline V gene sequence: CDR1 MGHRA, CDR2 YSYEKL. The V gene end was trimmed by 4 bases and the J gene end by 2 bases; junction bases not matched to a gene: 5. The CDR3 is 14 amino acids.

This chain connects TRBV4-1 to TRBJ2-1; 11 positions agree with TRBD2. V dropped 6 bases and J dropped 5; count of bases not matched to a gene: 3. CDR3 size: 14 residues. Germline CDR1 is MGHRA and CDR2 is YSYEKL. Here the CDR3 reads CASRLAGAHNEQFF. The CDR3 region has the DNA TGCGCCAGCAGACTAGCGGGGGCTCACAATGAGCAGTTCTTC.

The rearrangement uses TRBV3-1 (or the pseudogene TRBV3-2) and TRBJ1-1; D perhaps matches TRBD1 (6 bases). Looked up from germline, CDR1 is LGHDT and CDR2 is YNNKEL (reference sequence). V was pared by 1 base and J by 4 bases, with 10 bases between. The CDR3 is made up of 14 amino acids. CDR3 DNA: TGTGCCAGCAGCCAAGCAGGGGAGGGCACTGAAGCTTTCTTT. Translating it yields CASSQAGEGTEAFF.

As concerns this clone: The junction and the germline gene differ at one end; a read error may be behind it. V usage is TRBV6-2 or TRBV6-3 and J usage is TRBJ2-7; possible D gene TRBD2, 6 bases. The CDR3 totals 17 residues. The germline V gene has CDR1 MNHEY and CDR2 SVGEGT. CDR3 coding DNA: TGTGTCAGCAGTTACATCCGGACGGGAGAAAATTCCTACGAGCAGTACTTC. Protein sequence: CVSSYIRTGENSYEQYF.

The chain has TRBV7-2 and TRBJ1-2; D gene unclear. Germline V CDR1 and CDR2: SGHTA, FQGNSA. There are 13 residues in the CDR3. Trimming left V 3 bases short and J 4 bases short, with 9 bases between. CDR3: CASSFRGSYGYTF. DNA for the CDR3: TGTGCCAGCAGCTTTCGAGGGAGCTATGGCTACACCTTC.